The following is a TCR beta chain sequence with its context. What it binds is not known. These memory T cells were uncultured and sequenced directly after ex vivo isolation. The data derive from a study of CD4 T cell repertoires in COVID-19. Looking at the study overall: After approximately nine days of IL-2 expansion, CFSE-low cells were relabeled and restimulated with other coronavirus spikes. The study's findings and limits: Several top expanded SARS-CoV-2-reactive clonotypes were shared by two or three memory subsets. Some SARS-CoV-2 clonotypes, between roughly 7 and 27%, recurred in SARS-CoV and/or HKU1 cultures.

The CDR3 runs 11 residues. Trimming cost V 8 bases and J 8 bases, with 12 bases left between them. Looked up from germline, CDR1 is MNHNS and CDR2 is SASEGT. TCRdb keeps only in-frame clones here, not all; method: immunoSEQ multiplex PCR. The sample shows tens of thousands of clones, over 75% of them seen only once. The sequences come from central memory CD4+ T cells from blood, collected before the COVID-19 pandemic. The chain uses TRBV6-1 and TRBJ1-2, with D unresolved. This receptor was obtained from a human donor who had COVID-19. CDR3 in DNA: TGTGCCAGCCTCCTAACTTACGGCTACACCTTC. This encodes CASLLTYGYTF.